This passage covers 27 T cell receptor beta chains from one sample sequenced in a study of Graves' ophthalmopathy and Graves' hyperthyroidism. The sequenced template was RNA, covering the TCR beta CDR3 region. An opening RT-PCR round employed HTBI primers and preceded a second-round multiplex PCR. TCRdb passed the multiplex PCR reads through MiXCR, listing each CDR3 protein once. Of about 660,000 distinct CDR3 sequences in the sample, about 40% were seen once. Specimen: peripheral blood. All receptors derive from an adult man with Graves' ophthalmopathy.

This rearrangement joins TRBV10-3 to TRBJ2-3, with TRBD2 identical over 8 bases. V dropped 0 bases and J dropped 1; count of bases not matched to a gene: 6. Germline V gives CDR1 ENHRY, CDR2 SYGVKD. This CDR3 has 17 residues. DNA of the CDR3: TGTGCCATCAGTGAGTCCGGGGGGGCCCACCGCACAGATACGCAGTATTTT. Its protein product is CAISESGGAHRTDTQYF.

At least ten counts were recorded for this clonotype. The chain has TRBV20-1 and TRBJ2-7; 8 nucleotides agree with TRBD1. The CDR3 has 14 amino acids. V shed 4 bases and J 3 bases; nucleotides not matched to a gene: 8. The V gene's germline CDR1 is DFQATT and CDR2 SNEGSKA (reference sequence). The CDR3 DNA reads as TGCAGTGCTATCGGGGAACAGGGGGTCTACGAGCAGTACTTC. Its translation is CSAIGEQGVYEQYF.

This chain uses TRBV5-1 with TRBJ2-7, with D perhaps TRBD1 (6 bases). V lost 0 bases, J lost 0 bases, and 13 bases lay in between. Germline V CDR1 and CDR2: SGHRS, YFSETQ. The CDR3 has 16 residues. The DNA for the CDR3 is TGCGCCAGCAGCTTGGACCTAACAGGGTTCTCCTACGAGCAGTACTTC. It translates to CASSLDLTGFSYEQYF.

The sample holds a few counts of this clonotype. V and J are TRBV11-2 and TRBJ2-5; the D gene is possibly TRBD2 (5 bases). CDR1 SGHAT and CDR2 FQNNGV come from the germline V gene. Trimming cost V 1 base and J 5 bases, with 14 bases left between them. This CDR3 has 15 residues. The CDR3 nucleotides read TGTGCCAGCAGCTTAGCGGGCGGGTCTCCGGAGACCCAGTACTTC. Translated, it gives CASSLAGGSPETQYF.

Ten or more counts support this clonotype. The CDR3: CSARNRVEGYGYTF. DNA of the CDR3: TGCAGTGCTAGAAACAGAGTAGAAGGCTATGGCTACACCTTC. The chain recombines TRBV20-1 with TRBJ1-2; no definite D call. The CDR3 covers 14 residues. Germline assignment: CDR1 DFQATT and CDR2 SNEGSKA (reference sequence). Deletions cut 2 bases from V and 4 bases from J, with 14 bases between.

This clonotype appeared a single time. The chain joins TRBV10-2 to TRBJ1-5; 10 positions match TRBD1. Germline CDR1 WSHSY, CDR2 SAAADI. V shed 5 bases, J shed 5 bases, and the junction held 15 bases outside the gene matches. This CDR3 region has 18 residues. CDR3 DNA: TGCGCCAGCAGTACAATCGGACAGGGGGGGCGAATGGATCAGCCCCAGCATTTT. It specifies CASSTIGQGGRMDQPQHF.

The chain recombines TRBV7-9 with TRBJ2-7; tentatively, D is TRBD2 (6 bases). Trimming removed 3 bases at V and 6 bases at J, with 15 bases between. The CDR3 has 14 residues. CDR1 and CDR2 from the germline V gene are SEHNR and FQNEAQ (reference sequence). The CDR3 region is CASSFGGAGTEQYF. CDR3 coding DNA: TGTGCCAGCAGCTTTGGAGGGGCAGGGACCGAGCAGTACTTC.

The genes are TRBV2 and TRBJ2-6; 9 bases align to TRBD1. V gave up 6 bases and J gave up 0 bases; unmatched junction bases: 9. Looked up from germline, CDR1 is SNHLY and CDR2 is FYNNEI. The CDR3 is made up of 18 amino acids. The CDR3 coding sequence is TGTGCCAGCAGATCCCGGACAGGGGTCTACTCTGGGGCCAACGTCCTGACTTTC. It translates to CASRSRTGVYSGANVLTF.

The rearrangement joins TRBV10-3 to TRBJ2-7; D unresolved. Deletions cut 4 bases from V and 0 bases from J, with 13 bases between. The V gene's germline CDR1 is ENHRY and CDR2 SYGVKD. CDR3 length: 15 residues. CDR3 region: CAISARQASSYEQYF. The CDR3 bases are TGTGCCATCAGTGCGCGCCAGGCTAGCTCCTACGAGCAGTACTTC.

The V call is TRBV20-1, the J call TRBJ2-2, with D possibly being TRBD2 (6 bases). This CDR3 has 14 amino acids. V was shortened by 5 bases and J by 0 bases, with 10 bases between the two germline ends. Germline lookup yields CDR1 DFQATT and CDR2 SNEGSKA (reference sequence). The DNA of the CDR3 is TGCAGTGCTTTGGAGGGATCGAACACCGGGGAGCTGTTTTTT. Translation gives CSALEGSNTGELFF.

Of note for this clonotype: Germline and junction disagree at one end, which may indicate a read error. This chain links TRBV10-3 with TRBJ1-2, with D hard to call. Germline-derived CDR1 and CDR2 are ENHRY and SYGVKD. The CDR3 loop spans 14 amino acids. CDR3 nucleotides: TGTGCCGTCAGTGTCACGCTAGCTAACTACGGCTACACCTTC. Translating it yields CAVSVTLANYGYTF.

This clonotype was observed many times. The V gene is TRBV6-5, the J gene TRBJ1-5; the D is unclear. Germline CDR1 and CDR2: MNHEY and SVGAGI. There are 13 residues in the CDR3. V dropped 2 bases and J dropped 6 bases, with 8 bases sitting between them. CDR3 sequence: CASSYQEGQPQHF. DNA of the CDR3: TGTGCCAGCAGTTACCAGGAGGGTCAGCCCCAGCATTTT.

On this clonotype itself: An end of the junction does not agree with germline; a read error may underlie this. The chain is built from TRBV10-3 and TRBJ2-7, with unresolved D. Germline CDR1 ENHRY, CDR2 SYGVKD. This CDR3 has 15 residues. The CDR3 bases are TGTGCCAGCAGTTACTCGACCTATGGACCGCACGAGCAGTACTTC. It yields the protein CASSYSTYGPHEQYF.

This clonotype was seen many times. The gene calls are TRBV7-2 and TRBJ2-7, with 8 bases matching TRBD2. The V gene end was trimmed by 7 bases and the J gene end by 3 bases; junction bases not matched to a gene: 14. CDR3 length equals 16 residues. Germline CDR1 reads SGHTA; CDR2 reads FQGNSA. The CDR3 here is CASTPPGLAGGYEQYF. CDR3 sequence (DNA): TGTGCCAGCACCCCACCCGGGCTAGCGGGCGGCTACGAGCAGTACTTC.

Points on this clonotype: Just one base apart from a much larger clone, this may be a read error. The chain employs TRBV29-1 and TRBJ2-2; D may be TRBD1 or TRBD2 (5 bases each). Germline CDR1 and CDR2: SQVTM and ANQGSEA. The CDR3 totals 13 residues. The CDR3 protein is CSAEDRGLGELFF. CDR3 nucleotide sequence: TGCAGCGCTGAAGATCGGGGCCTCGGGGAGCTGTTTTTT.

The chain couples TRBV30 to TRBJ2-6; D might be TRBD1 (6 bases). The CDR3 length is 15 residues. The V end was cut by 0 bases, the J end by 2 bases, with 8 bases between. CDR1 is GTSNPN and CDR2 is SVGIG in the germline V gene (reference sequence). Here the CDR3 reads CAWSVKGAGANVLTF. CDR3 nucleotide sequence: TGTGCCTGGAGTGTAAAGGGGGCTGGGGCCAACGTCCTGACTTTC.

On this clonotype: A much larger clone lies a single base off, so this may be a read error. The genes are TRBV5-6 and TRBJ2-7, with D uncertain. This CDR3 spans 12 amino acids. CDR1 and CDR2 from the germline V gene are SGHDT and YYEEEE. V was clipped by 5 bases and J by 0 bases, with 6 bases between them. The CDR3 coding sequence is TGTGCCAGCAGTTTCTTCTCCTACGAGCAGTACTTC. It codes for CASSFFSYEQYF.

Details on this clonotype: Since the CDR3 does not end with the conserved phenylalanine or tryptophan, this likely comes from a read error. The DNA is left out, because the CDR3 cannot be placed on it with certainty; the CDR3 is given as TCRdb lists it. This rearrangement joins TRBV10-3 to TRBJ1-1. The CDR3 comprises 10 residues, both ends counted. Germline CDR1 reads ENHRY; CDR2 reads SYGVKD. CDR3 sequence reads: CAISVRASDY.

A remark on this clonotype: Given a much more abundant clone one base away, this may be a read error. The chain carries TRBV19 and TRBJ1-5; no firm D call. Germline V gene lookup returns CDR1 LNHDA and CDR2 SQIVND (reference sequence). This CDR3 spans 14 amino acids. CDR3 in amino acids: CASSIWSLNQPQRF. The CDR3 bases are TGTGCCAGTAGTATCTGGAGCCTAAATCAGCCCCAGCGTTTT.

The chain joins TRBV24-1 to TRBJ1-2; TRBD1 agrees at 8 bases. Germline CDR1 reads KGHDR; CDR2 reads SFDVKD. This CDR3 is built from 13 residues. Trimming at V came to 11 bases and at J to 3 bases, leaving 7 bases not matched to a gene. The CDR3 spells CAIETGADYGYTF. CDR3 bases: TGTGCCATAGAGACAGGGGCTGACTATGGCTACACCTTC.

Ten or more counts support this clonotype. The rearrangement joins TRBV7-9 to TRBJ1-1, with D unresolved. The CDR3 is made up of 16 amino acids. The ends were cut back, 6 bases at V and 2 bases at J, with 19 bases in the middle. Germline lookup yields CDR1 SEHNR and CDR2 FQNEAQ (reference sequence). CDR3 in amino acids: CASRARFGEGNTEAFF. CDR3 DNA sequence: TGTGCCAGCAGAGCCCGATTTGGGGAGGGCAACACTGAAGCTTTCTTT.

This chain uses TRBV7-9 with TRBJ1-3; a weak D match, TRBD1 (6 bases). CDR1 SEHNR and CDR2 FQNEAQ come from the germline V gene (reference sequence). V was trimmed by 2 bases and J by 3 bases, leaving 17 bases between them. This CDR3 is 17 amino acids long. This CDR3 reads CASSLRGGLQGGNTIYF. In nucleotides, the CDR3 is TGTGCCAGCAGCTTAAGGGGGGGGTTACAAGGTGGAAACACCATATATTTT.

This chain uses TRBV29-1 with TRBJ1-2; D remains unclear. The CDR3 consists of 11 residues. Trimming pared 1 base from V and 8 bases from J, leaving 8 bases between. Looked up from germline, CDR1 is SQVTM and CDR2 is ANQGSEA. The CDR3 DNA reads TGCAGCGTTGAAGCCCTGGGGGGCTACACCTTC. It specifies CSVEALGGYTF. Looking up the rest from reference TRBV29-1 and TRBJ1-2 gives the full variable domain: SAVISQKPSRDICQRGTSLTIQCQVDSQVTMMFWYRQQPGQSLTLIATANQGSEATYESGFVIDKFPISRPNLTFSTLTVSNMSPEDSSIYLCSVEALGGYTFGSGTRLTVV.

V is TRBV19 and J is TRBJ1-6; the D gene is possibly TRBD1 (5 bases). Germline V gene data show CDR1 as LNHDA and CDR2 as SQIVND (reference sequence). CDR3 length: 16 amino acids. Trimming stripped 9 bases from V and 7 bases from J, with 22 bases between. CDR3 sequence (DNA): TGTGCCAGCTCACGGACATCCGGGACCAACAATTCACCCCTCCACTTT. Its protein is CASSRTSGTNNSPLHF. The full variable domain, its missing parts supplied by reference TRBV19 and TRBJ1-6, is DGGITQSPKYLFRKEGQNVTLSCEQNLNHDAMYWYRQDPGQGLRLIYYSQIVNDFQKGDIAEGYSVSREKKESFPLTVTSAQKNPTAFYLCASSRTSGTNNSPLHFGNGTRLTVT.

A word on this clonotype: Compared with germline, one end of the junction differs, possibly owing to a read error. The rearrangement uses TRBV7-9 and TRBJ1-1; D remains ambiguous. This CDR3 is 14 amino acids long. In germline, CDR1 is SEHNR, CDR2 FQNEAQ (reference sequence). The CDR3 loop reads CAGSLVGKNTEAFF. For the CDR3, the DNA is TGTGCCGGCAGCTTAGTGGGCAAGAACACTGAAGCTTTCTTT. The full variable domain, with the rest looked up from reference TRBV7-9 and TRBJ1-1, is DTGVSQNPRHKITKRGQNVTFRCDPISEHNRLYWYRQTLGQGPEFLTYFQNEAQLEKSRLLSDRFSAERPKGSFSTLEIQRTEQGDSAMYLCAGSLVGKNTEAFFGQGTRLTVV.

This clonotype was seen repeatedly, ten times or more. The chain joins TRBV7-8 to TRBJ1-4, with a possible D match to TRBD1 (6 bases). The germline V gene has CDR1 SGHVS and CDR2 FQNEAQ. The V and J ends lost 6 bases and 5 bases respectively, with 25 bases between them. The CDR3 length is 18 residues. CDR3 DNA sequence: TGTGCCAGCAGTCGGGAACAGGGTTCGGGGACATTAAATGAAAAACTGTTTTTT. Translating it yields CASSREQGSGTLNEKLFF.

This clonotype was detected many times. V gene TRBV19 combines with J gene TRBJ2-2; D is unclear. This CDR3 has 14 amino acids. The ends were cut back, 3 bases at V and 7 bases at J, with 12 bases in the middle. The germline V gene has CDR1 LNHDA and CDR2 SQIVND (reference sequence). The CDR3 region has the DNA TGTGCCAGTAGTATCGCCGCGGTGGGCGGGGAGCTGTTTTTT. This translates into CASSIAAVGGELFF.